These 3 T cell receptor beta chains were sequenced from one sample in a study of regulatory T cells in long-lasting Graves disease. To make TCR beta libraries, researchers used iRepertoire HTBI primers and Arm-PCR of CDR3 regions. TCRdb re-called the multiplex PCR reads with MiXCR, one entry per CDR3 protein. This sample yields over 650,000 distinct CDR3 sequences, of which about 32% are seen a single time; about 42% belongs to the top ten. Time point described: persistent/refractory GD, antithyroid drugs over 5 years with positive TRAb. Preparation of the TCR library used RNA extracted from PBMCs. This specimen consisted of peripheral blood mononuclear cells (PBMCs), obtained when the disease was refractory, from a patient treated with antithyroid drugs. The origin of the receptors is a female donor with Graves disease.

This clonotype has a handful of counts. V usage is TRBV19 and J usage is TRBJ1-5, with D hard to call. This CDR3 comprises 11 residues. Trimming removed 4 bases at V and 11 bases at J, with 9 bases between. Per germline, CDR1 LNHDA and CDR2 SQIVND (reference sequence). The CDR3 coding sequence is TGTGCCAGTAGTACCCTGCTGACCCAGCATTTT. Translation: CASSTLLTQHF.

The chain joins TRBV5-5 to TRBJ1-4; D not certain. Trimming removed 4 bases from V and 3 bases from J, with 13 bases in between. Germline values: CDR1 SGHKS, CDR2 YYEKEE (reference sequence). This CDR3 spans 15 amino acids. CDR3 in amino acids: CASSPAGESNEKLFF. CDR3 bases: TGTGCCAGCAGCCCCGCCGGGGAGTCTAATGAAAAACTGTTTTTT.

Only a few counts were recorded for this clonotype. The CDR3 is CASSRGAEYGYTF. For the CDR3, the DNA is TGTGCCAGCAGCCGTGGAGCGGAGTATGGCTACACCTTC. The genes are TRBV6-1 and TRBJ1-2; D is unresolved. Germline V gene sequence: CDR1 MNHNS, CDR2 SASEGT. The V end was cut by 6 bases, the J end by 5 bases, with 13 bases between. The CDR3 is 13 residues long.